This TCR beta chain was identified in a study of blood T cell repertoires in COVID-19. Self-reported history from a screening survey and questionnaire set each donor's cohort. V was trimmed by 5 bases and J by 4 bases, leaving 11 bases between them. Germline loops: CDR1 MNHEY, CDR2 SVGEGT. This CDR3 is built from 14 residues. Clones were sequenced by immunoSEQ multiplex PCR, and TCRdb holds only the in-frame ones, with some missing. The sample yields about 300,000 clones, around 84% seen once. Sequencing input: PBMCs or T cells enriched from blood (not recorded which). The receptor was isolated from a man between 25 and 39 years old who had recovered from COVID-19. The chain has TRBV6-2 or TRBV6-3 and TRBJ1-4; D may be TRBD1 (6 bases). In nucleotides, the CDR3 is TGTGCCAGCAGTCAGGACAGTAGTAATGAAAAACTGTTTTTT. This codes for CASSQDSSNEKLFF.